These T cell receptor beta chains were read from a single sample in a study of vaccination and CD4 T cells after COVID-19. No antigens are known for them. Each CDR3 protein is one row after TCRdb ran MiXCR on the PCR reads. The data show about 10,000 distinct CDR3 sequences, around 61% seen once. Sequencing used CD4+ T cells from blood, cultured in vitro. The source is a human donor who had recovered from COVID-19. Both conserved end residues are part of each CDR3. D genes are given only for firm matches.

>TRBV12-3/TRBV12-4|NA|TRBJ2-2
CASTLIQGELFF
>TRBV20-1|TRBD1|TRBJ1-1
CSARDLGTGNTEAFF
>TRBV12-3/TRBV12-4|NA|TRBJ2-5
CASSFSQETQYF
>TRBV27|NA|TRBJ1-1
CASSLLGGTEAFF
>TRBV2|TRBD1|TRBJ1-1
CASSVGTGGTEAFF
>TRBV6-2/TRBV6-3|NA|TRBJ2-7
CASITLRDRTYEQYF
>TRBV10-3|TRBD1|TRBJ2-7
CAISESTDRGERQYF
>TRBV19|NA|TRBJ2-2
CASSILGFGELFF
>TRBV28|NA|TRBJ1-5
CASTLRFRGGNQPQHF
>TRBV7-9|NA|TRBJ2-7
CASSLAGAASYEQYF
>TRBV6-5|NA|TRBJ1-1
CASSYISNTEAFF
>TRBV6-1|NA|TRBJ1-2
CASSRPSNYGYTF
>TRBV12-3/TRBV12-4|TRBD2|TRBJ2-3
CASSPHLAGYTDTQYF
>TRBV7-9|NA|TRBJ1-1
CASSSKGPPPEAFF
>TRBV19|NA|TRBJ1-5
CASTNPPPMGTNQPQHF
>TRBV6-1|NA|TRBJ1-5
CASSPGERNQPQHF
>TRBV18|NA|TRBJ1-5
CASSPSPGRGGFSNQPQHF
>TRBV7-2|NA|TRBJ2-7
CASRPNWGVDEQYF
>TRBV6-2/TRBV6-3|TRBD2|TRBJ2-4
CASSYSLAGAIQYF
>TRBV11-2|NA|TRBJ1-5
CASSLVGGDQPQHF
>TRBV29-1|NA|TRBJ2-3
CSVDTSGSKFQYF
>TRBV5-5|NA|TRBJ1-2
CASSSRGGLGYGYTF
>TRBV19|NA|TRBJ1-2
CATRGTPSNYGYTF
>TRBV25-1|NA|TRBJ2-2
CASTRSTNTGELFF
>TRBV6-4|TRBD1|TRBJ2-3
CASSAGTGGSDTQYF
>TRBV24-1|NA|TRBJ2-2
CATSRDHTGELFF
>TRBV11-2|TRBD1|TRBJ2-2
CASSKGTGPYRNPTGELFF
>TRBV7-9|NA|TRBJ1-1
CASSSTVFEGTEAFF
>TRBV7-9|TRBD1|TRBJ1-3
CASSLRTGESSGNTIYF
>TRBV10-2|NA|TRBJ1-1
CASRDARMNTEAFF
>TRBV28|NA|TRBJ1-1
CASSTPRGMAEAFF
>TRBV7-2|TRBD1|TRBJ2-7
CASSFGTDYEQYF
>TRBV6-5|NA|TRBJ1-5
CASSYLDLFNQPQHF
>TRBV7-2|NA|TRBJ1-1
CASSLALGTSFF
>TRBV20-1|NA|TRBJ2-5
CSASKLLASETQYF
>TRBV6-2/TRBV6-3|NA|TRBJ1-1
CASSGNRVWVTEAFF
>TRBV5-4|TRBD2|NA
CASSLGLAGVWEETQYF
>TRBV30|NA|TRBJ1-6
CAWSDGSNSPLHF
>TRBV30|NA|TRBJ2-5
CAWSDRETQYF
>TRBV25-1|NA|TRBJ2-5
CASSDTGTDQETQYF